The clone carrying this TCR beta chain was picked up one time. Antigen specificity is unknown. This table comes from immunoSEQ multiplex PCR, and its TCRdb copy is limited to in-frame clones, with some not included. The sample lists tens of thousands of clones; around 87% were seen once. Trimming pared 2 bases from V and 8 bases from J, leaving 10 bases between. This CDR3 contains 12 residues. CDR1 and CDR2 from the germline V gene are MNHNS and SASEGT. Investigators merged groups given second doses at roughly 4 or roughly 12 weeks. This specimen comes from a study of T cell responses to AZD1222 COVID-19 vaccine. Notes on the study in general: The study sampled repertoires only after the peak T cell response. Reports indicate that nearly half of spike-specific TCRs are directed at unmutated variant regions.

The sequencing used peripheral blood, collected 28 days after the second AZD1222 dose. The receptor comes from an adult who received the AZD1222 COVID-19 vaccine. The genes are TRBV6-1 and TRBJ2-7, with unresolved D. CDR3: CASSEIEPKQYF. As DNA, the CDR3 is TGTGCCAGCAGTGAAATAGAACCCAAGCAGTACTTC.